Listed below are T cell receptor beta chains from one sample, sequenced in a study of T cell responses to AZD1222 COVID-19 vaccine. The method was immunoSEQ multiplex PCR; TCRdb's version includes in-frame clones alone and lacks a portion of them. Among about 120,000 clones listed, approximately 90% were seen once. The material was peripheral blood, obtained on day 0 of AZD1222 vaccination. Receptors were obtained from an adult in good health. Both conserved end residues are part of each CDR3. D genes are given only for firm matches. Size is omitted from some rows. Given values are once, few, many or a class for expanded clones.

d_call: .
clone_size: .
v_call: TRBV28
j_call: TRBJ1-4
cdr3_aa: CASSLTATNEKLFF
cdr3_nt: TGTGCCAGCAGTTTGACAGCAACTAATGAAAAACTATTTTTT

d_call: .
clone_size: .
v_call: TRBV6-5
j_call: TRBJ2-5
cdr3_aa: CASLGGRGETQYF
cdr3_nt: TGTGCCAGCTTGGGAGGAAGGGGGGAGACCCAGTACTTC

d_call: TRBD2
clone_size: .
v_call: TRBV28
j_call: TRBJ2-3
cdr3_aa: CASSLAGPLTDTQYF
cdr3_nt: TGTGCCAGCAGCCTAGCGGGACCTCTCACAGATACGCAGTATTTT

d_call: .
clone_size: once
v_call: TRBV7-2
j_call: TRBJ2-6
cdr3_aa: CASSSDGASGANVLTF
cdr3_nt: TGTGCCAGCAGCTCGGACGGGGCCTCTGGGGCCAACGTCCTGACTTTC

d_call: .
clone_size: .
v_call: TRBV4-1
j_call: TRBJ1-1
cdr3_aa: CASSPSDTEAFF
cdr3_nt: TGCGCCAGCAGTCCCTCGGACACTGAAGCTTTCTTT

d_call: TRBD1
clone_size: .
v_call: TRBV27
j_call: TRBJ1-6
cdr3_aa: CASNDRGRNSPLHF
cdr3_nt: TGTGCCAGCAACGACAGGGGGCGAAATTCACCCCTCCACTTT

d_call: .
clone_size: .
v_call: TRBV28
j_call: TRBJ1-5
cdr3_aa: CASSSGVNQPQHF
cdr3_nt: TGTGCCAGCAGTTCAGGGGTCAATCAGCCCCAGCATTTT

d_call: .
clone_size: once
v_call: TRBV28
j_call: TRBJ2-7
cdr3_aa: CASEGQTYEQYF
cdr3_nt: TGTGCCAGCGAAGGACAGACCTACGAGCAGTACTTC

d_call: TRBD1
clone_size: .
v_call: TRBV11-2
j_call: TRBJ2-5
cdr3_aa: CASSFDRGLLETQYF
cdr3_nt: TGTGCCAGCAGCTTTGACAGGGGGCTTCTCGAGACCCAGTACTTC

d_call: TRBD1
clone_size: once
v_call: TRBV28
j_call: TRBJ2-5
cdr3_aa: CASSLYGTGLQETQYF
cdr3_nt: TGTGCCAGCAGTTTATACGGGACAGGGCTTCAAGAGACCCAGTACTTC

d_call: .
clone_size: once
v_call: TRBV9
j_call: TRBJ1-1
cdr3_aa: CASSVAQNTEAFF
cdr3_nt: TGTGCCAGCAGCGTAGCCCAGAACACTGAAGCTTTCTTT

d_call: .
clone_size: .
v_call: TRBV24-1
j_call: TRBJ2-5
cdr3_aa: CATSDLYDNQETQYF
cdr3_nt: TGTGCCACCAGTGATTTGTACGACAACCAAGAGACCCAGTACTTC

d_call: .
clone_size: .
v_call: TRBV18
j_call: TRBJ2-7
cdr3_aa: CASSPTSYEQYF
cdr3_nt: TGTGCCAGCTCACCTACGTCCTACGAGCAGTACTTC

d_call: TRBD1
clone_size: once
v_call: TRBV2
j_call: TRBJ1-5
cdr3_aa: CASSGDRDSNQPQHF
cdr3_nt: TGTGCCAGCAGTGGAGACAGGGATAGCAATCAGCCCCAGCATTTT

d_call: .
clone_size: .
v_call: TRBV6-6
j_call: TRBJ1-6
cdr3_aa: CASSRPRQSSYNSPLHF
cdr3_nt: TGTGCCAGCAGTCGCCCCCGACAGAGCTCCTATAATTCACCCCTCCACTTT

d_call: .
clone_size: .
v_call: TRBV18
j_call: TRBJ2-2
cdr3_aa: CASSQLPPTTTGELFF
cdr3_nt: TGTGCCAGCTCACAACTGCCCCCGACTACCACCGGGGAGCTGTTTTTT

d_call: .
clone_size: .
v_call: TRBV19
j_call: TRBJ2-3
cdr3_aa: CASSIGGFTDTQYF
cdr3_nt: TGTGCCAGTAGTATAGGAGGGTTCACAGATACGCAGTATTTT

d_call: .
clone_size: .
v_call: TRBV19
j_call: TRBJ2-5
cdr3_aa: CASSMGTTLQETQYF
cdr3_nt: TGTGCCAGTAGTATGGGGACAACTCTCCAAGAGACCCAGTACTTC

d_call: .
clone_size: .
v_call: TRBV28
j_call: TRBJ2-3
cdr3_aa: CASSRMGGTDTQYF
cdr3_nt: TGTGCCAGCAGTCGGATGGGGGGCACAGATACGCAGTATTTT

d_call: .
clone_size: .
v_call: TRBV28
j_call: TRBJ1-1
cdr3_aa: CASSPNLRLTEAFF
cdr3_nt: TGTGCCAGCAGTCCCAACTTGAGGTTGACTGAAGCTTTCTTT

d_call: TRBD1
clone_size: .
v_call: TRBV28
j_call: TRBJ2-7
cdr3_aa: CASRETGPYEQYF
cdr3_nt: TGTGCCAGCAGAGAGACAGGGCCCTACGAGCAGTACTTC

d_call: TRBD2
clone_size: .
v_call: TRBV11-3
j_call: TRBJ2-1
cdr3_aa: CASSRAGGSYNEQFF
cdr3_nt: TGTGCCAGCAGCCGTGCGGGGGGCTCCTACAATGAGCAGTTCTTC

d_call: .
clone_size: once
v_call: TRBV7-2
j_call: TRBJ1-3
cdr3_aa: CASSPTGLSGNTIYF
cdr3_nt: TGTGCCAGCAGTCCCACAGGACTCTCTGGAAACACCATATATTTT

d_call: .
clone_size: .
v_call: TRBV9
j_call: TRBJ1-4
cdr3_aa: CASSPRGDTHEKLFF
cdr3_nt: TGTGCCAGCAGCCCTCGGGGGGATACGCATGAAAAACTGTTTTTT

d_call: .
clone_size: .
v_call: TRBV7-2
j_call: TRBJ1-2
cdr3_aa: CASSARDGIYTF
cdr3_nt: TGTGCCAGCAGCGCCCGAGATGGTATCTACACCTTC

d_call: .
clone_size: .
v_call: TRBV6-2/TRBV6-3
j_call: TRBJ1-1
cdr3_aa: CASSYSGTRSTFF
cdr3_nt: TGTGCCAGCAGTTATTCAGGGACCCGTTCTACTTTCTTT

d_call: .
clone_size: .
v_call: TRBV9
j_call: TRBJ1-1
cdr3_aa: CASSVGAGPTEAFF
cdr3_nt: TGTGCCAGCAGCGTAGGGGCAGGGCCCACTGAAGCTTTCTTT

d_call: .
clone_size: .
v_call: TRBV18
j_call: TRBJ1-3
cdr3_aa: CASSPRIDSGNTIYF
cdr3_nt: TGTGCCAGCTCACCCCGTATTGACTCTGGAAACACCATATATTTT

d_call: TRBD1
clone_size: .
v_call: TRBV16
j_call: TRBJ1-2
cdr3_aa: CASSRDSTNYGYTF
cdr3_nt: TGTGCCAGCAGCCGGGACAGCACTAACTATGGCTACACCTTC

d_call: TRBD2
clone_size: few
v_call: TRBV19
j_call: TRBJ2-1
cdr3_aa: CASRGLAGISYNEQFF
cdr3_nt: TGTGCCAGTAGGGGACTAGCGGGAATCTCCTACAATGAGCAGTTCTTC

d_call: .
clone_size: .
v_call: TRBV2
j_call: TRBJ1-5
cdr3_aa: CASRRGGSGNQPQHF
cdr3_nt: TGTGCCAGCAGACGGGGGGGCAGCGGCAATCAGCCCCAGCATTTT

d_call: .
clone_size: .
v_call: TRBV15
j_call: TRBJ1-1
cdr3_aa: CATSGYYTEAFF
cdr3_nt: TGTGCCACCAGCGGCTATTACACTGAAGCTTTCTTT

d_call: TRBD1
clone_size: .
v_call: TRBV18
j_call: TRBJ2-2
cdr3_aa: CASSLGQTNTGELFF
cdr3_nt: TGTGCCAGCTCACTGGGACAGACGAACACCGGGGAGCTGTTTTTT

d_call: .
clone_size: .
v_call: TRBV5-5
j_call: TRBJ2-5
cdr3_aa: CASNQDPGKETQYF
cdr3_nt: TGTGCCAGCAACCAGGACCCCGGGAAAGAGACCCAGTACTTC

d_call: TRBD2
clone_size: .
v_call: TRBV7-2
j_call: TRBJ2-7
cdr3_aa: CASSSQAGFGHRGTNEQYF
cdr3_nt: TGTGCCAGCAGCTCCCAAGCGGGATTCGGGCACCGGGGTACTAACGAGCAGTACTTC

d_call: .
clone_size: .
v_call: TRBV7-9
j_call: TRBJ2-6
cdr3_aa: CASSDSGANVLTF
cdr3_nt: TGTGCCAGCAGCGATTCTGGGGCCAACGTCCTGACTTTC

d_call: TRBD1
clone_size: .
v_call: TRBV6-5
j_call: TRBJ2-2
cdr3_aa: CATEDRGLSTGELFF
cdr3_nt: TGTGCCACCGAGGACAGGGGGCTCTCCACCGGGGAGCTGTTTTTT

d_call: .
clone_size: few
v_call: TRBV5-4
j_call: TRBJ2-7
cdr3_aa: CASSLSGEQYF
cdr3_nt: TGTGCCAGCAGCTTGTCGGGCGAGCAGTACTTC

d_call: .
clone_size: .
v_call: TRBV7-2
j_call: TRBJ1-5
cdr3_aa: CASRRGIIPDQPQHF
cdr3_nt: TGTGCCAGCAGAAGAGGGATAATCCCGGATCAGCCCCAGCATTTT

d_call: TRBD1
clone_size: once
v_call: TRBV30
j_call: TRBJ1-2
cdr3_aa: CAWSVPGGLGYGYTF
cdr3_nt: TGTGCCTGGAGTGTACCAGGGGGCTTGGGCTATGGCTACACCTTC

d_call: TRBD1
clone_size: .
v_call: TRBV28
j_call: TRBJ1-4
cdr3_aa: CASRGAGTGPLEKLFF
cdr3_nt: TGTGCCAGCAGGGGGGCCGGGACAGGGCCTTTAGAAAAACTGTTTTTT

d_call: .
clone_size: once
v_call: TRBV6-2/TRBV6-3
j_call: TRBJ2-7
cdr3_aa: CASSPRRDLSYEQYF
cdr3_nt: TGTGCCAGCAGTCCCCGCAGAGACCTCTCCTACGAGCAGTACTTC